Reported below is one T cell receptor (beta chain). The data derive from a study of blood T cell repertoires in COVID-19. The CDR3 runs 14 residues. Germline assignment: CDR1 KGHSH and CDR2 LQKENI. V was shortened by 0 bases and J by 2 bases, with 8 bases between the two germline ends. The repertoire was sequenced with immunoSEQ multiplex PCR; TCRdb's copy has only in-frame clones and lacks some. The profile shows 350,000 to 550,000 clones, roughly nine tenths of them singletons. The chain combines TRBV18 with TRBJ2-7; weak D call: TRBD2 (5 bases). Sequenced sample: PBMCs or T cells enriched from blood (not recorded which). The sequence was obtained from a young man who had recovered from COVID-19. The CDR3 bases are TGTGCCAGCTCACCACCGAGAGGGACCTACGAGCAGTACTTC. It codes for CASSPPRGTYEQYF. Together with reference TRBV18 and TRBJ2-7, the CDR3 gives the full variable domain: NAGVMQNPRHLVRRRGQEARLRCSPMKGHSHVYWYRQLPEEGLKFMVYLQKENIIDESGMPKERFSAEFPKEGPSILRIQQVVRGDSAAYFCASSPPRGTYEQYFGPGTRLTVT.